These 29 T cell receptor beta chains were all obtained from the same sample, sequenced in a study of shared clonotypes between healthy human individuals. TCRdb's table, derived via immunoSEQ multiplex PCR, lists solely in-frame clones and lacks some. This sample has some 1.5 million clones, with 96% found just once. Sequenced: naive CD4+ T cells sorted from blood. Described subset: CD45RA+ positively selected. These receptors all stem from a man aged 30-40 years in good health.

V and J are TRBV19 and TRBJ1-2; TRBD1 agrees at 7 bases. The junction had 12 bases not matched to a gene; V was cut back by 3 bases and J by 8 bases. Germline lookup yields CDR1 LNHDA and CDR2 SQIVND (reference sequence). This CDR3 contains 15 residues. The CDR3 nucleotides are TGTGCCAGTAGTATTTTGGACAGGACGTTCTTCGGCTACACCTTC. Amino acid sequence: CASSILDRTFFGYTF.

On this clone itself: This sample includes further DNA sequences coding for the same CDR3. This chain joins TRBV10-3 and TRBJ2-1, with TRBD2 identical over 13 bases. The trim removed 6 bases at V and 8 bases at J, leaving 4 bases unmatched. Germline V gives CDR1 ENHRY, CDR2 SYGVKD. The CDR3 runs to 14 residues. This CDR3 is CAISRTSGSDEQFF. In nucleotides, the CDR3 is TGTGCCATCAGCAGGACTAGCGGGAGCGATGAGCAGTTCTTC.

This sequence joins TRBV21-1 and TRBJ2-7; the table gives TRBD1 as D, unverified against the DNA. TRBV21-1 is a pseudogene. The CDR3 covers 13 residues. The CDR3 DNA reads TGTGCCAGCAGAAAGGACAGGGCCTACGAGCAGTACTTC. It specifies CASRKDRAYEQYF.

This clone appeared once. The chain links TRBV27 to TRBJ2-7, with TRBD2 matching 8 bases. Germline assignment: CDR1 MNHEY and CDR2 SMNVEV (reference sequence). Germline trimming cut 3 bases from V and 7 bases from J; bases unmatched to any gene: 8. The CDR3 runs 14 residues. The CDR3 sequence: CASSFAGGMTEQYF. The CDR3 nucleotides are TGTGCCAGCAGTTTTGCGGGAGGAATGACAGAGCAGTACTTC.

The chain carries TRBV7-9 and TRBJ1-5; the match to TRBD1 covers 7 bases. Germline loops: CDR1 SEHNR, CDR2 FQNEAQ (reference sequence). This CDR3 is 15 amino acids long. V gave up 5 bases and J gave up 1 base; unmatched junction bases: 5. The DNA of the CDR3 is TGTGCCAGCAGCAAGACAGGGATGAGCAATCAGCCCCAGCATTTT. Its translation is CASSKTGMSNQPQHF. The full variable domain, with the rest looked up from reference TRBV7-9 and TRBJ1-5, is DTGVSQNPRHKITKRGQNVTFRCDPISEHNRLYWYRQTLGQGPEFLTYFQNEAQLEKSRLLSDRFSAERPKGSFSTLEIQRTEQGDSAMYLCASSKTGMSNQPQHFGDGTRLSIL.

V usage is TRBV5-4 and J usage is TRBJ2-1; 11 bases fit TRBD2. The CDR3 is 15 residues long. Germline V gives CDR1 SGHNT, CDR2 YYREEE (reference sequence). Trimming took 6 bases from V and 7 from J; bases not matched to a gene: 9. CDR3 protein: CASKLAGGSWNEQFF. The CDR3 region has the DNA TGTGCCAGCAAATTAGCGGGAGGGAGTTGGAATGAGCAGTTCTTC.

CDR3: CASSDHDLAKNIQYF. CDR3 nucleotides: TGTGCCAGCAGTGACCACGATCTAGCCAAAAACATTCAGTACTTC. The chain carries TRBV2 and TRBJ2-4; no firm D call. Trimming removed 3 bases at V and 0 bases at J, with 9 bases between. CDR3 length equals 15 residues. CDR1 and CDR2 from the germline V gene are SNHLY and FYNNEI. Using reference TRBV2 and TRBJ2-4 for the parts outside the CDR3, the full variable domain is EPEVTQTPSHQVTQMGQEVILRCVPISNHLYFYWYRQILGQKVEFLVSFYNNEISEKSEIFDDQFSVERPDGSNFTLKIRSTKLEDSAMYFCASSDHDLAKNIQYFGAGTRLSVL.

V and J are TRBV28 and TRBJ1-1; 11 bases match TRBD1. CDR3 length: 15 residues. The V segment lost 5 bases and the J segment 5 bases; nucleotides outside the gene matches: 7. CDR1 and CDR2 from the germline V gene are MDHEN and SYDVKM. This chain's CDR3 is CASSPPGTGGTEAFF. The CDR3 DNA reads as TGTGCCAGCAGTCCCCCTGGGACAGGGGGGACTGAAGCTTTCTTT.

CDR3 sequence reads: CASSPGTSGRLGELFF. The CDR3 DNA reads as TGTGCCAGCTCCCCAGGGACTAGCGGGAGACTCGGGGAGCTGTTTTTT. J is TRBJ2-2 and V is TRBV18, with TRBD2 identical over 14 bases. V trimming: 6 bases; J trimming: 7 bases; junction bases outside the gene matches: 7. This CDR3 has 16 amino acids. Germline lookup yields CDR1 KGHSH and CDR2 LQKENI. The full variable domain, its missing parts supplied by reference TRBV18 and TRBJ2-2, is NAGVMQNPRHLVRRRGQEARLRCSPMKGHSHVYWYRQLPEEGLKFMVYLQKENIIDESGMPKERFSAEFPKEGPSILRIQQVVRGDSAAYFCASSPGTSGRLGELFFGEGSRLTVL.

The chain uses TRBV11-2 and TRBJ2-5; D is uncertain. The V gene lost 5 bases and the J gene lost 5 bases, with 15 bases spanning the gap. The CDR3 is 14 residues long. CDR1 SGHAT and CDR2 FQNNGV come from the germline V gene. Here the CDR3 DNA reads TGTGCCAGCAGCCCCCCGGGCAGCTGGGAGACCCAGTACTTC. Translation gives CASSPPGSWETQYF.

The V call is TRBV6-1, the J call TRBJ2-2; TRBD1 or TRBD2 may be the D gene (5 bases each). V lost 6 bases and J lost 2, with 13 bases in between. Germline lookup yields CDR1 MNHNS and CDR2 SASEGT. This CDR3 has 15 residues. CDR3 sequence reads: CASSTRGDNTGELFF. CDR3 nucleotides: TGTGCCAGCAGCACCCGGGGCGATAACACCGGGGAGCTGTTTTTT.

V usage is TRBV5-1 and J usage is TRBJ2-1; 12 bases map to TRBD2. CDR3 length equals 20 residues. J lost 1 base, V lost 1 base, and 12 bases had no gene match. Germline V CDR1 and CDR2: SGHRS, YFSETQ. CDR3 nucleotide sequence: TGCGCCAGCAGCTTGTTGGGTCGGCTAGCGGGAGGGGGTTCCTACAATGAGCAGTTCTTC. It codes for CASSLLGRLAGGGSYNEQFF.

The chain combines TRBV11-3 with TRBJ2-3, with TRBD2 identical over 13 bases. V dropped 8 bases and J dropped 0; count of bases not matched to a gene: 11. The CDR3 covers 18 residues. CDR1 and CDR2 (germline): SGHNT, YENEEA. CDR3 nucleotides: TGTGCCAGCTCCCGGGGGACTAGCGGGAAGTCTAGCACAGATACGCAGTATTTT. Its protein product is CASSRGTSGKSSTDTQYF.

This chain connects TRBV5-4 to TRBJ1-1; TRBD1 matches 10 bases. The length of the CDR3 is 14 residues. The V gene's germline CDR1 is SGHNT and CDR2 YYREEE (reference sequence). V shed 0 bases, J shed 5 bases, and the junction held 1 base outside the gene matches. CDR3 amino acids: CASSLVGQGTEAFF. The CDR3, as DNA: TGTGCCAGCAGCTTGGTGGGACAGGGGACTGAAGCTTTCTTT. Full variable domain (rest looked up from reference TRBV5-4 and TRBJ1-1): ETGVTQSPTHLIKTRGQQVTLRCSSQSGHNTVSWYQQALGQGPQFIFQYYREEENGRGNFPPRFSGLQFPNYSSELNVNALELDDSALYLCASSLVGQGTEAFFGQGTRLTVV.

The chain links TRBV11-3 to TRBJ2-3; D call uncertain. Trimming pared 5 bases from V and 2 bases from J, leaving 11 bases between. This CDR3 has 14 residues. Germline V gives CDR1 SGHNT, CDR2 YENEEA. The CDR3 here is CASSASGYTDTQYF. In nucleotides, the CDR3 is TGTGCCAGCAGCGCCAGTGGATACACAGATACGCAGTATTTT.

The chain uses TRBV18 and TRBJ2-6; TRBD2 matches 10 bases. CDR3 size: 18 residues. The V segment lost 1 base and the J segment 4 bases; nucleotides outside the gene matches: 7. CDR1 KGHSH and CDR2 LQKENI come from the germline V gene. CDR3 in amino acids: CASSPQLAGGMGANVLTF. The CDR3 DNA sequence: TGTGCCAGCTCACCACAATTAGCGGGAGGTATGGGGGCCAACGTCCTGACTTTC.

This chain joins TRBV5-4 and TRBJ1-1, with TRBD1 matching 8 bases. The V gene's germline CDR1 is SGHNT and CDR2 YYREEE (reference sequence). CDR3 length: 16 amino acids. V was clipped by 4 bases and J by 5 bases; unmatched bases: 13. As DNA, the CDR3 is TGTGCCAGCAGCGGACAGGGCTCCCCCTTCCTAACTGAAGCTTTCTTT. It specifies CASSGQGSPFLTEAFF.

V and J are TRBV9 and TRBJ2-7; D not certain. CDR3 length: 14 amino acids. From germline, CDR1 is SGDLS and CDR2 YYNGEE. V was pared by 0 bases and J by 2 bases, with 9 bases between. The DNA for the CDR3 is TGTGCCAGCAGCGTAGGTAGCTCTCCCTACGAGCAGTACTTC. Protein sequence: CASSVGSSPYEQYF.

This clone was picked up one time. This chain joins TRBV7-2 and TRBJ2-1; 13 nucleotides line up with TRBD2. V trimming: 5 bases; J trimming: 0 bases; junction bases outside the gene matches: 7. From germline, CDR1 is SGHTA and CDR2 FQGNSA. The CDR3 loop spans 18 amino acids. The CDR3 sequence is CASSPGLAGWSSYNEQFF. Written as DNA, the CDR3 is TGTGCCAGCAGCCCGGGACTAGCGGGATGGAGCTCCTACAATGAGCAGTTCTTC.

CDR3 in DNA: TGTGCCAGCAGTGAAAGGACGGGGGCAACTAATGAAAAACTGTTTTTT. This encodes CASSERTGATNEKLFF. The chain joins TRBV2 to TRBJ1-4, with D perhaps matching TRBD1 (5 bases). This CDR3 has 16 amino acids. CDR1 is SNHLY and CDR2 is FYNNEI in the germline V gene. The germline V and J ends were trimmed by 2 bases and 0 bases, with 10 bases remaining between them.

CDR3 in amino acids: CASDSGRAADTQYF. The CDR3 DNA reads TGTGCCAGCGATAGCGGGAGGGCCGCAGATACGCAGTATTTT. The chain has TRBV2 and TRBJ2-3, with 11 positions matching TRBD2. CDR1 and CDR2 (germline): SNHLY, FYNNEI. The V gene end was trimmed by 8 bases and the J gene end by 4 bases; junction bases not matched to a gene: 5. This CDR3 comprises 14 residues.

This clone was seen once. The chain uses TRBV5-1 and TRBJ1-2; D is unclear. This CDR3 has 15 amino acids. Germline V gene data show CDR1 as SGHRS and CDR2 as YFSETQ. Trimming stripped 4 bases from V and 4 bases from J, with 17 bases between. CDR3 nucleotides: TGCGCCAGCAGCCCAGACGGCGTTGTCGGCTATGGCTACACCTTC. This codes for CASSPDGVVGYGYTF.

The chain joins TRBV11-3 to TRBJ2-7, with D perhaps TRBD2 (6 bases). The germline CDR1 and CDR2 sequences are SGHNT and YENEEA. The CDR3 has 13 amino acids. V lost 1 base and J lost 3, with 7 bases in between. CDR3 sequence (DNA): TGTGCCAGCAGCTTAGGCGGGATCTACGAGCAGTACTTC. Amino acid sequence: CASSLGGIYEQYF. Full variable domain (missing parts from reference TRBV11-3 and TRBJ2-7): EAGVVQSPRYKIIEKKQPVAFWCNPISGHNTLYWYLQNLGQGPELLIRYENEEAVDDSQLPKDRFSAERLKGVDSTLKIQPAELGDSAVYLCASSLGGIYEQYFGPGTRLTVT.

This clone was observed once. The chain recombines TRBV7-8 with TRBJ2-2, with D tentatively TRBD1 (5 bases). The V end was cut by 2 bases, the J end by 7 bases, with 11 bases between. CDR3 length: 14 residues. Germline lookup yields CDR1 SGHVS and CDR2 FQNEAQ. The CDR3: CASSLMKGIGELFF. DNA for the CDR3: TGTGCCAGCAGCTTAATGAAGGGGATCGGGGAGCTGTTTTTT.

This clone was seen just once. Other nucleotide sequences in the sample specify the same CDR3. V usage is TRBV27 and J usage is TRBJ2-7, with D perhaps matching TRBD2 (7 bases). Germline V gene sequence: CDR1 MNHEY, CDR2 SMNVEV (reference sequence). The CDR3 totals 12 residues. Trimming stripped 3 bases from V and 7 bases from J, with 10 bases between. The CDR3 DNA follows: TGTGCCAGCAGTTTCCGGGGGGCAGAGCAGTACTTC. Protein sequence: CASSFRGAEQYF.

The V call is TRBV2, the J call TRBJ2-1, with D perhaps given as TRBD1 or TRBD2 (6 bases each). The germline V gene encodes CDR1 SNHLY and CDR2 FYNNEI. Trimming took 9 bases from V and 0 from J, leaving 21 bases between them. The length of the CDR3 is 17 residues. The DNA of the CDR3 is TGTGCCAGGTGGGGGGCAAGGGGGTCGAGCTCCTACAATGAGCAGTTCTTC. Translating it yields CARWGARGSSSYNEQFF.

The chain employs TRBV9 and TRBJ2-3; possibly TRBD1 for D (5 bases). In germline, CDR1 is SGDLS, CDR2 YYNGEE. V dropped 4 bases and J dropped 6 bases, with 21 bases sitting between them. The length of the CDR3 is 16 residues. The CDR3: CASSTQDGPRGDTQYF. The CDR3 DNA reads as TGTGCCAGCAGCACTCAAGACGGCCCAAGGGGTGATACGCAGTATTTT.

The chain recombines TRBV6-5 with TRBJ2-1; D is undetermined. The CDR3 consists of 13 residues. V lost 2 bases to trimming and J lost 7 bases, with 9 bases between them. Germline values: CDR1 MNHEY, CDR2 SVGAGI. CDR3 coding DNA: TGTGCCAGCAGTTACCCCGCCCTGAATGAGCAGTTCTTC. Its translation: CASSYPALNEQFF.

The J gene is TRBJ2-5, the V gene TRBV6-1, with D possibly TRBD2 on 6 matching bases. V lost 0 bases and J 1 base, leaving 9 bases between the germline ends. Germline values: CDR1 MNHNS, CDR2 SASEGT. The CDR3 runs to 15 residues. The CDR3 spells CASSEAGGTQETQYF. CDR3 in DNA: TGTGCCAGCAGTGAAGCGGGAGGTACCCAAGAGACCCAGTACTTC.